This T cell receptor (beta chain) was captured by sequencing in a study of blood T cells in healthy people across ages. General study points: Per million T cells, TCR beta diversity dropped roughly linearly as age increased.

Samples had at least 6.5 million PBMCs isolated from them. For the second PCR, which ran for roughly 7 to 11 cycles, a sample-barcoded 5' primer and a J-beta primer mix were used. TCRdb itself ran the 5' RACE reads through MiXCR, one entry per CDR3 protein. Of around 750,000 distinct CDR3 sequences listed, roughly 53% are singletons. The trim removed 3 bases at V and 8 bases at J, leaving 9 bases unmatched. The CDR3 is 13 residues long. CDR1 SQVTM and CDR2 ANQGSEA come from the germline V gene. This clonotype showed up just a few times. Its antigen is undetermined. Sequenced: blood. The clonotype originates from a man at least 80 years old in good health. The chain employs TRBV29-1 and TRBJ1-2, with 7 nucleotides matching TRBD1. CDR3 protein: CSVDNRGVSGYTF. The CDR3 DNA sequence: TGCAGCGTTGACAACAGGGGTGTGAGCGGCTACACCTTC.